These 24 T cell receptor beta chains came from one sample sequenced in a study of blood T cell repertoires in COVID-19. Here immunoSEQ multiplex PCR was the method, and the copy in TCRdb shows in-frame clones only, minus some. This table holds fewer than 350,000 clones, around 90% found once. Sequences were obtained from PBMCs or T cells enriched from blood (not recorded which). The source of these receptors is a woman aged 40 to 55 with acute COVID-19.

The gene calls are TRBV9 and TRBJ1-3, with 10 bases aligning to TRBD1. The CDR3 consists of 15 residues. V lost 4 bases, J lost 3 bases, and 4 bases stayed unmatched. Germline-derived CDR1 and CDR2 are SGDLS and YYNGEE. The CDR3 reads CASSPGQGIGNTIYF. CDR3 DNA: TGTGCCAGCAGCCCGGGACAGGGGATTGGAAACACCATATATTTT. The entire variable domain, with the rest obtained from reference TRBV9 and TRBJ1-3, is as follows: DSGVTQTPKHLITATGQRVTLRCSPRSGDLSVYWYQQSLDQGLQFLIQYYNGEERAKGNILERFSAQQFPDLHSELNLSSLELGDSALYFCASSPGQGIGNTIYFGEGSWLTVV.

This chain connects TRBV19 to TRBJ1-2; 9 nucleotides agree with TRBD1. Trimming at V came to 4 bases and at J to 3 bases, leaving 12 bases not matched to a gene. The CDR3 length is 17 residues. The germline V gene encodes CDR1 LNHDA and CDR2 SQIVND (reference sequence). CDR3 DNA sequence: TGTGCCAGTAGTAATCCCGGGACAGGGTCGGAAGACTATGGCTACACCTTC. Translation: CASSNPGTGSEDYGYTF.

V is TRBV4-2 and J is TRBJ2-2; D not certain. Germline V CDR1 and CDR2: LGHNA, YNFKEQ. Trimming stripped 1 base from V and 3 bases from J, with 6 bases between. CDR3 size: 14 residues. The CDR3 nucleotides are TGTGCCAGCAGCCAAGTTCAGGACACCGGGGAGCTGTTTTTT. It encodes CASSQVQDTGELFF.

V usage is TRBV28 and J usage is TRBJ1-1; tentatively, D is TRBD1 (6 bases). V dropped 6 bases and J dropped 6 bases, with 23 bases sitting between them. Germline-derived CDR1 and CDR2 are MDHEN and SYDVKM. This CDR3 spans 16 amino acids. CDR3 loop: CASRERQGWVSAEAFF. CDR3 coding DNA: TGTGCCAGCAGGGAAAGGCAGGGGTGGGTGAGCGCTGAAGCTTTCTTT.

This chain links TRBV10-3 with TRBJ1-1; the match to TRBD1 covers 7 bases. Germline-derived CDR1 and CDR2 are ENHRY and SYGVKD. The CDR3 is 14 amino acids. Trimming at V came to 2 bases and at J to 5 bases, leaving 5 bases not matched to a gene. The CDR3 coding sequence is TGTGCCATCAGTGAGCAGGGGGGTGGGACTGAAGCTTTCTTT. Translating it yields CAISEQGGGTEAFF.

V gene TRBV12-3 or TRBV12-4 combines with J gene TRBJ1-5; D is unresolved. V was clipped by 6 bases and J by 6 bases, with 12 bases between them. This CDR3 region has 13 residues. The CDR3: CASRRTEVQPQHF. CDR3 DNA sequence: TGTGCCAGCAGGCGGACGGAGGTTCAGCCCCAGCATTTT.

V usage is TRBV28 and J usage is TRBJ2-1; the match to TRBD1 covers 11 bases. The CDR3 consists of 15 residues. From germline, CDR1 is MDHEN and CDR2 SYDVKM. The V and J ends lost 2 bases and 9 bases, in that order; junction bases with no gene match: 6. The CDR3 sequence: CASSLIGQGAVEQFF. In DNA, the CDR3 is TGTGCCAGCAGTTTAATAGGACAGGGGGCGGTTGAGCAGTTCTTC.

The count of this clone is one. This chain links TRBV19 with TRBJ1-2; 11 bases fit TRBD1. V trimming: 4 bases; J trimming: 8 bases; junction bases outside the gene matches: 6. Germline CDR1 is LNHDA and CDR2 is SQIVND (reference sequence). The CDR3 consists of 14 residues. CDR3 nucleotide sequence: TGTGCCAGTAGTAACCCCGGGACAGGGGGGGGCTACACCTTC. It translates to CASSNPGTGGGYTF.

The V and J genes are TRBV7-2 and TRBJ2-7; 12 nucleotides agree with TRBD2. J lost 1 base, V lost 5 bases, and 6 bases had no gene match. This CDR3 spans 16 amino acids. CDR1 is SGHTA, CDR2 FQGNSA, per germline. The chain's CDR3 is CASSQGLAGRSYEQYF. The CDR3 nucleotides read TGTGCCAGCAGCCAGGGACTAGCGGGCCGGTCCTACGAGCAGTACTTC.

The chain has TRBV5-6 and TRBJ1-5; D is unclear. V lost 1 base and J lost 8, with 16 bases in between. Germline V gene data show CDR1 as SGHDT and CDR2 as YYEEEE. The CDR3 is made up of 15 amino acids. CDR3 region: CASSLYRELVEPQHF. The CDR3 DNA is TGTGCCAGCAGCTTGTACCGGGAGTTGGTGGAGCCCCAGCATTTT.

The chain is built from TRBV9 and TRBJ1-1, with a possible D match to TRBD1 (6 bases). The CDR3 consists of 15 residues. The V end lost 0 bases, the J end lost 2 bases, and 11 bases lay between the germline ends. CDR1 is SGDLS and CDR2 is YYNGEE in the germline V gene. CDR3 bases: TGTGCCAGCAGCGTAGAGAGGACAGTCAACACTGAAGCTTTCTTT. Its protein is CASSVERTVNTEAFF.

The chain uses TRBV4-1 and TRBJ1-1, with 9 bases lining up with TRBD1. Trimming removed 4 bases from V and 1 base from J; junction bases left unmatched: 4. The CDR3 runs 15 residues. Germline lookup yields CDR1 MGHRA and CDR2 YSYEKL. The CDR3 region is CASSRGQGPNTEAFF. The CDR3 DNA sequence: TGCGCCAGCAGCCGGGGACAGGGTCCGAACACTGAAGCTTTCTTT.

This sequence joins TRBV12-3 or TRBV12-4 and TRBJ2-7, with D perhaps TRBD1 (5 bases). This CDR3 region has 12 residues. Between the trimmed V and J ends, which lost 4 bases and 7 bases, there was a span of 11 bases. The CDR3, as DNA: TGTGCCAGCAGTTGGTTAGGGGTTGAGCAGTACTTC. Protein product: CASSWLGVEQYF.

This chain joins TRBV5-1 and TRBJ1-4; no definite D call. Trimming stripped 1 base from V and 2 bases from J, with 9 bases between. The CDR3 has 15 amino acids. Germline CDR1 reads SGHRS; CDR2 reads YFSETQ. The CDR3 loop reads CASSLYGSTNEKLFF. The CDR3 coding sequence is TGCGCCAGCAGCTTGTACGGGTCCACTAATGAAAAACTGTTTTTT.

This chain links TRBV2 with TRBJ1-4; TRBD1 matches 7 bases. J was trimmed by 4 bases and V by 4 bases; bases with no gene match: 3. The CDR3 consists of 14 residues. Germline V gene data show CDR1 as SNHLY and CDR2 as FYNNEI. Here the CDR3 reads CASSAGQYNEKLFF. DNA for the CDR3: TGTGCCAGCAGTGCGGGACAGTATAATGAAAAACTGTTTTTT.

The V call is TRBV20-1, the J call TRBJ2-1; 10 nucleotides align to TRBD2. V shed 3 bases and J 4 bases; nucleotides not matched to a gene: 9. The germline gives CDR1 DFQATT, CDR2 SNEGSKA (reference sequence). The CDR3 has 16 residues. The CDR3 protein is CSASRSTSGSYNEQFF. The DNA of the CDR3 is TGCAGTGCTAGTCGATCGACTAGCGGGTCGTACAATGAGCAGTTCTTC.

The chain links TRBV5-4 to TRBJ1-1; D possibly corresponds to TRBD1 (5 bases). Germline loops: CDR1 SGHNT, CDR2 YYREEE (reference sequence). The CDR3 runs to 13 residues. V lost 2 bases and J lost 8, with 13 bases in between. The DNA for the CDR3 is TGTGCCAGCAGCTTTGCCCCCCAGGGCGAAGCTTTCTTT. Translating gives CASSFAPQGEAFF.

This clone was seen more than once but under ten times. This rearrangement joins TRBV27 to TRBJ2-7; D is perhaps TRBD1 (5 bases). Trimming cost V 3 bases and J 5 bases, with 11 bases left between them. The length of the CDR3 is 13 residues. Germline values: CDR1 MNHEY, CDR2 SMNVEV (reference sequence). CDR3 DNA sequence: TGTGCCAGCAGTTTTTTGGGGCCGCACGAGCAGTACTTC. This codes for CASSFLGPHEQYF.

The chain combines TRBV11-2 with TRBJ1-1; 7 bases map to TRBD1. V was clipped by 5 bases and J by 1 base; unmatched bases: 4. This CDR3 region has 14 residues. The V gene's germline CDR1 is SGHAT and CDR2 FQNNGV. CDR3: CASSTRTGNTEAFF. The CDR3, as DNA: TGTGCCAGCAGCACTCGGACAGGGAACACTGAAGCTTTCTTT. Looking up the rest from reference TRBV11-2 and TRBJ1-1 gives the full variable domain: EAGVAQSPRYKIIEKRQSVAFWCNPISGHATLYWYQQILGQGPKLLIQFQNNGVVDDSQLPKDRFSAERLKGVDSTLKIQPAKLEDSAVYLCASSTRTGNTEAFFGQGTRLTVV.

This clone was detected once. The rearrangement joins TRBV27 to TRBJ1-6; D gene ambiguous. The CDR3 has 17 residues. Germline V gene sequence: CDR1 MNHEY, CDR2 SMNVEV (reference sequence). V was trimmed by 5 bases and J by 6 bases, leaving 20 bases between them. The CDR3 loop reads CASSPRQVQGGNSPLHF. The CDR3, as DNA: TGTGCCAGCAGTCCCCGCCAGGTCCAAGGAGGTAATTCACCCCTCCACTTT.

This chain links TRBV5-5 with TRBJ2-7, with D perhaps matching TRBD1 (5 bases). The CDR3 has 12 amino acids. Germline CDR1 and CDR2: SGHKS and YYEKEE (reference sequence). V was cut by 4 bases and J by 5 bases, with 10 bases left in between. DNA for the CDR3: TGTGCCAGCAGCCTACAGGTGAACGAGCAGTACTTC. Protein product: CASSLQVNEQYF.

The chain couples TRBV5-4 to TRBJ2-1; the D is unclear. V lost 3 bases and J 7 bases, leaving 11 bases between the germline ends. Per germline, CDR1 SGHNT and CDR2 YYREEE (reference sequence). This CDR3 spans 13 amino acids. The CDR3 sequence: CASSSKYSNEQFF. The CDR3 region has the DNA TGTGCCAGCAGCTCAAAGTACAGTAATGAGCAGTTCTTC.

This sequence joins TRBV3-1 (or the pseudogene TRBV3-2) and TRBJ2-7, with D perhaps matching TRBD1 (6 bases). The CDR3 sequence is 13 residues long. With 1 base removed from V and 6 bases from J, the gap between germline ends came to 10 bases. Germline V gene sequence: CDR1 LGHDT, CDR2 YNNKEL (reference sequence). The CDR3, as DNA: TGTGCCAGCAGCCAAGGGAACAGGGCCGAGCAGTACTTC. This sequence encodes CASSQGNRAEQYF.

This chain joins TRBV7-2 and TRBJ1-2; 8 positions agree with TRBD1. Germline CDR1 reads SGHTA; CDR2 reads FQGNSA. V was pared by 5 bases and J by 4 bases, with 3 bases of the junction left unmatched. This CDR3 has 13 residues. The CDR3 DNA reads TGTGCCAGCAGCACCGGACAGGGCTATGGCTACACCTTC. Its protein is CASSTGQGYGYTF.